The entry below gives a single T cell receptor (beta chain) sequence along with its context. The data belong to a study of Ad26.COV2.S vaccination and SARS-CoV-2 variants. The CDR3 runs 15 residues. Sample treatment: some 19 received Ad26.COV2.S at low or high dose, single or two shots; 5 received placebo; per-sample allocation not given. The study sampled participants on day 63 after the first vaccine or placebo injection. An 18-55-year-old adult in Boston served as donor. Clones were sequenced by immunoSEQ multiplex PCR, and TCRdb holds only the in-frame ones, with some missing. The sample contains fewer than 800,000 clones, around 92% of which appear only once.

The genes are TRBV21-1 and TRBJ2-1; the DNA was not used to check the table's D call, TRBD2. TRBV21-1 is annotated as a pseudogene. The material was peripheral blood, obtained in a trial of Ad26.COV2.S vaccine versus placebo. This clonotype originated in a person between 18 and 65 years old who received the Ad26.COV2.S COVID-19 vaccine or a placebo. The CDR3 sequence: CASSKKGGTYNEQFF. CDR3 coding DNA: TGTGCCAGCAGCAAAAAGGGGGGGACCTACAATGAGCAGTTCTTC.